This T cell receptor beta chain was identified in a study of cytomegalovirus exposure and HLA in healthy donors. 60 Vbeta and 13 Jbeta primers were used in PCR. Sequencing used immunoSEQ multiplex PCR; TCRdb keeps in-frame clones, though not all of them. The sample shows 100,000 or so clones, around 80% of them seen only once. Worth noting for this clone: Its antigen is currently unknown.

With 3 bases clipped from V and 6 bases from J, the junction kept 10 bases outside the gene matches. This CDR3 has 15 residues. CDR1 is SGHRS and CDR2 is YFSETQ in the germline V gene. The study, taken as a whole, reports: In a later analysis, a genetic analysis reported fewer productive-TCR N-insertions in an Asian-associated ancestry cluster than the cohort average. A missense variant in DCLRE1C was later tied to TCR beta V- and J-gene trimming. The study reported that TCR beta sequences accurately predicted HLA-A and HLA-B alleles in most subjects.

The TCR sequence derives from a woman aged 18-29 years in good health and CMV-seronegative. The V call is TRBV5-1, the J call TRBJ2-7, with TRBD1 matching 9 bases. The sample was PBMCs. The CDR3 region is CASSWGTGLSVEQYF. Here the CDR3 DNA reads TGCGCCAGCAGCTGGGGGACAGGGCTGTCTGTCGAGCAGTACTTC.